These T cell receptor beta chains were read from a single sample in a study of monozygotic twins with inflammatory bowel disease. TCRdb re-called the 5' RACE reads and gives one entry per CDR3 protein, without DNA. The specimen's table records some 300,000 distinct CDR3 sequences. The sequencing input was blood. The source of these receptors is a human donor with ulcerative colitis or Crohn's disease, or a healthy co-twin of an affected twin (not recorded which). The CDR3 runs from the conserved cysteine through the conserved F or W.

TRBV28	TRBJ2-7	CASSSLVEQYF
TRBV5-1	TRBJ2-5	CASSNRVEETQYF
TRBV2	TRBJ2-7	CASSRQGPYEQYF
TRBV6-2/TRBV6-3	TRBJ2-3	CASSTGIAGELDTDTQYF
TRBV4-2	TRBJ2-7	CASSQDRGNGRPPYF
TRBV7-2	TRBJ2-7	CASSLAGPQMGEQYF
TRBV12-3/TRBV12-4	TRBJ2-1	CASSLSQLHNEQFF
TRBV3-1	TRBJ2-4	CASGLGTVIQYF
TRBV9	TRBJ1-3	CASSVGRSGNTIYF
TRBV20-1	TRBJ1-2	CSARTTGGYGYTF
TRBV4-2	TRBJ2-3	CASSQDPGVPGLSSTDTQYF
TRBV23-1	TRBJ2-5	CAGASSGKTQYF
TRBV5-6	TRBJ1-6	CASSPLQWGRVGLPLHF
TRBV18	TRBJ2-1	CASSPLLAGGKNEQFF
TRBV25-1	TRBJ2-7	CASSNAGTMFEQYF
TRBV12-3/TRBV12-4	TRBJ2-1	CASSLSLMGAENEQFF
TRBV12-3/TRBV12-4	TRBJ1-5	CASSFRGYSNQPQHF
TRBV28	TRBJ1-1	CASSLLPGQGSEAFF
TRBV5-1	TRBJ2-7	CASSLLGLAEQYF
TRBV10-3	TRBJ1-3	CAISGRFGNTIYF
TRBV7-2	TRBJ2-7	CASSFAGTGPYEQYF
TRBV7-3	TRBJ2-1	CASSSSPLGVSNEQFF
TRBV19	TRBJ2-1	CASNSGSEVDEQFF